Shown below are 5 T cell receptor beta chains from a single sample sequenced in a study of blood T cell repertoires in COVID-19. Clones were read by immunoSEQ multiplex PCR, and TCRdb kept only the in-frame ones, dropping some. The sample includes 200,000 to 250,000 clones, 80% to 90% seen only once; the top ten take roughly 3.7%. Input material: PBMCs or T cells enriched from blood (not recorded which). The receptors originated from a woman in her thirties who had been exposed to COVID-19.

This clone is a singleton in its sample. This CDR3 reads CASSLGTVNQPQHF. DNA of the CDR3: TGTGCCAGTAGTCTTGGGACAGTTAATCAGCCCCAGCATTTT. The chain combines TRBV19 with TRBJ1-5, with 7 bases that match TRBD1. J gave up 4 bases and V 5 bases, and 5 bases lay outside the gene matches. Germline CDR1 and CDR2: LNHDA and SQIVND (reference sequence). This CDR3 spans 14 amino acids.

The chain couples TRBV15 to TRBJ1-5; D may be TRBD1 (5 bases). The CDR3 runs to 14 residues. The V gene lost 2 bases and the J gene lost 11 bases, with 16 bases spanning the gap. Germline values: CDR1 LNHNV, CDR2 YYDKDF (reference sequence). The CDR3 region is CATSRPAGQGTQHF. Here the CDR3 DNA reads TGTGCCACCAGCAGACCAGCAGGGCAAGGGACCCAGCATTTT.

The rearrangement uses TRBV11-2 and TRBJ2-1, with 9 bases identical to TRBD2. After removal of 6 bases from V and 3 bases from J, the junction contained 9 bases not matched to a gene. CDR1 is SGHAT, CDR2 FQNNGV, per germline. There are 16 residues in the CDR3. This chain's CDR3 is CASRLRAGGGYNEQFF. The CDR3 DNA reads TGTGCCAGCAGATTGAGAGCGGGAGGAGGCTACAATGAGCAGTTCTTC.

V usage is TRBV6-6 and J usage is TRBJ1-1, with TRBD1 matching 9 bases. The CDR3 is 15 residues long. The trim removed 5 bases at V and 2 bases at J, leaving 6 bases unmatched. Germline loops: CDR1 MNHNY, CDR2 SVGAGI (reference sequence). The CDR3 region has the DNA TGTGCCAGCAGTACCCCACAGGGGGCAAACACTGAAGCTTTCTTT. Translated, it gives CASSTPQGANTEAFF.

This clone was counted only a few times. The chain recombines TRBV23-1 with TRBJ2-5; 8 nucleotides agree with TRBD1. TRBV23-1 is placed among ORFs of uncertain function. The CDR3 extends over 15 amino acids. J gave up 5 bases and V 9 bases, and 14 bases lay outside the gene matches. The CDR3 DNA follows: TGCGCCAGGGGGGACAGGAGGACATTTGCGGAGACCCAGTACTTC. It encodes CARGDRRTFAETQYF.